This TCR beta chain derives from a study of blood T cells in healthy people across ages. Primers used in a second PCR of about 6 to 11 cycles were a sample-barcoded 5' primer and a J-beta primer mix. TCRdb reanalysed the 5' RACE reads using MiXCR and keeps one entry per CDR3 protein. The sample lists 1,800,000 or so distinct CDR3 sequences, around 42% occurring once. Study-level findings and limits: The unsorted PBMCs prevented any conclusive comparison of naive versus antigen-experienced cells. The recorded TCR beta diversity per million T cells decreased in a roughly linear manner with age. The CMV status of each donor remained undetermined, and this could have confounded shifts in expanded clonotypes.

The CDR3 runs 16 residues. The V gene end was trimmed by 1 base and the J gene end by 6 bases; junction bases not matched to a gene: 8. With respect to this clonotype: Its antigen is not identified.

The sample consisted of blood. The clonotype was recovered from a human donor in good health. The genes are TRBV12-3 or TRBV12-4 and TRBJ2-1, with 8 bases fitting TRBD2. The CDR3 protein is CASSLGAGGHLNEQFF. In DNA, the CDR3 is TGTGCCAGCAGTTTAGGGGCGGGGGGACACCTCAATGAGCAGTTCTTC.